Presented here are 29 T cell receptor beta chains from one specimen sequenced in a study of T cells in Graves' hyperthyroidism and ophthalmopathy. TCR beta CDR3 regions were amplified from RNA. The TCR CDR3 was amplified in a first-round RT-PCR using the HTBI primer set. TCRdb passed the multiplex PCR reads through MiXCR, listing each CDR3 protein once. This table holds approximately 640,000 distinct CDR3 sequences, 16% found once. Sequencing used blood. All receptors come from a woman aged 30 to 39 with Graves' hyperthyroidism.

This clonotype was counted only a few times. The rearrangement joins TRBV7-8 to TRBJ2-1; a possible D gene is TRBD2 (6 bases). Germline V gene data show CDR1 as SGHVS and CDR2 as FQNEAQ. The CDR3 has 14 amino acids. V was pared by 5 bases and J by 9 bases, with 17 bases between. The CDR3: CASSLRWAGIEQFF. The CDR3 nucleotides read TGTGCCAGCAGCCTCCGTTGGGCGGGAATTGAGCAGTTCTTC.

The chain couples TRBV30 to TRBJ2-5; TRBD1 might be the D (6 bases). The germline V and J ends were trimmed by 8 bases and 5 bases, with 9 bases remaining between them. Germline assignment: CDR1 GTSNPN and CDR2 SVGIG (reference sequence). There are 10 residues in the CDR3. The CDR3 coding sequence is TGTGCCCAGGGGTGGGAGACCCAGTACTTC. It specifies CAQGWETQYF.

This clonotype has ten or more counts. J is TRBJ2-5 and V is TRBV7-9; TRBD2 is a possible D gene (7 bases). CDR3 length: 16 residues. The germline gives CDR1 SEHNR, CDR2 FQNEAQ (reference sequence). V was pared by 6 bases and J by 1 base, with 18 bases between. CDR3 region: CASSSKGGGVQETQYF. DNA for the CDR3: TGTGCCAGCAGTTCTAAGGGAGGGGGTGTCCAAGAGACCCAGTACTTC.

V gene TRBV25-1 combines with J gene TRBJ2-3; no clear D. The CDR3 length is 13 residues. The germline V gene has CDR1 MGHDK and CDR2 SYGVNS. Trimming stripped 4 bases from V and 5 bases from J, with 10 bases between. The CDR3 is CASSGTLQDTQYF. In DNA form, the CDR3 reads TGTGCCAGCAGTGGAACCCTTCAAGATACGCAGTATTTT.

This clonotype was counted ten times or more. The DNA of the CDR3 is TGTGCCAGCAGCGACAGCGACATTCAGTACTTC. Its translation: CASSDSDIQYF. The chain recombines TRBV6-2 or TRBV6-3 with TRBJ2-4, with D maybe TRBD1 (5 bases). The CDR3 has 11 amino acids. Trimming pared 6 bases from V and 8 bases from J, leaving 8 bases between. Germline CDR1 is MNHEY and CDR2 is SVGEGT.

This clonotype was counted only a few times. The chain joins TRBV5-4 to TRBJ2-3; 9 nucleotides agree with TRBD2. The CDR3 length is 13 residues. Looked up from germline, CDR1 is SGHNT and CDR2 is YYREEE (reference sequence). The V and J ends lost 10 bases and 1 base, in that order; junction bases with no gene match: 4. The CDR3 is CAQRTSGTDTQYF. DNA for the CDR3: TGTGCCCAAAGGACTAGCGGCACAGATACGCAGTATTTT. Drawing the rest from reference TRBV5-4 and TRBJ2-3, the complete variable domain is ETGVTQSPTHLIKTRGQQVTLRCSSQSGHNTVSWYQQALGQGPQFIFQYYREEENGRGNFPPRFSGLQFPNYSSELNVNALELDDSALYLCAQRTSGTDTQYFGPGTRLTVL.

This sequence joins TRBV28 and TRBJ1-1; a weak D match, TRBD1 (5 bases). The CDR3 is made up of 14 amino acids. CDR1 and CDR2 from the germline V gene are MDHEN and SYDVKM. V was shortened by 7 bases and J by 0 bases, with 12 bases between the two germline ends. CDR3 bases: TGTGCCAGCAAAACGACAGCCATGAACACTGAAGCTTTCTTT. This gives the protein CASKTTAMNTEAFF.

Notes on this clonotype: A read error is possible here, since a much larger clone lies one base away. CDR3: CASSSLGKVQYF. DNA for the CDR3: TGTGCCAGCAGCTCCCTCGGAAAGGTGCAGTACTTC. This chain joins TRBV6-1 and TRBJ2-7, with D uncertain. The CDR3 runs to 12 residues. V was trimmed by 6 bases and J by 9 bases, leaving 15 bases between them. The germline CDR1 and CDR2 sequences are MNHNS and SASEGT.

In its sample, this clonotype was seen many times. The rearrangement uses TRBV20-1 and TRBJ2-1, with 7 bases that match TRBD2. Trimming took 1 base from V and 6 from J; bases not matched to a gene: 9. There are 15 residues in the CDR3. Looked up from germline, CDR1 is DFQATT and CDR2 is SNEGSKA (reference sequence). The CDR3 reads CSARAASGTLNEQFF. In DNA form, the CDR3 reads TGCAGTGCTAGAGCGGCTAGCGGTACCCTCAATGAGCAGTTCTTC.

This clonotype was counted many times. V and J are TRBV20-1 and TRBJ1-5, with 7 bases that match TRBD1. Unmatched junction bases numbered 4, after V lost 5 bases and J lost 3 bases. CDR3 size: 13 residues. CDR1 and CDR2 from the germline V gene are DFQATT and SNEGSKA (reference sequence). CDR3 in amino acids: CSASQGNNQPQHF. The CDR3 nucleotides are TGCAGTGCTTCACAGGGGAACAATCAGCCCCAGCATTTT.

This clonotype has at least ten counts. V and J are TRBV7-2 and TRBJ2-5, with D perhaps TRBD2 (5 bases). Trimming cost V 3 bases and J 2 bases, with 7 bases left between them. The CDR3 covers 13 residues. In germline, CDR1 is SGHTA, CDR2 FQGNSA. The CDR3 spells CASSFQRQETQYF. Here the CDR3 DNA reads TGTGCCAGCAGCTTCCAGCGGCAAGAGACCCAGTACTTC.

This clonotype was seen only a few times. V gene TRBV6-1 combines with J gene TRBJ2-3, with 14 bases identical to TRBD2. V lost 5 bases, J lost 1 base, and 14 bases stayed unmatched. In germline, CDR1 is MNHNS, CDR2 SASEGT. The CDR3 extends over 20 amino acids. The CDR3 spells CASSPGTSGRGRGGTDTQYF. Here the CDR3 DNA reads TGTGCCAGCAGTCCGGGGACTAGCGGGAGAGGGAGGGGTGGCACAGATACGCAGTATTTT.

This clonotype was observed many times. The chain combines TRBV18 with TRBJ1-1; D is undetermined. This CDR3 is built from 12 residues. Trimming stripped 2 bases from V and 8 bases from J, with 9 bases between. CDR1 KGHSH and CDR2 LQKENI come from the germline V gene. The CDR3 DNA reads TGTGCCAGCTCACCAGTGGGAAGGGAAGCTTTCTTT. Translation gives CASSPVGREAFF.

As to this clonotype: Possible read error: a much larger clone is one base away. V and J are TRBV7-9 and TRBJ2-5, with 9 nucleotides matching TRBD1. This CDR3 has 12 amino acids. Germline values: CDR1 SEHNR, CDR2 FQNEAQ (reference sequence). CDR3 DNA: TGTGCCACCAGCCCGACAGGGGGGACCCAGTACTTC. This sequence encodes CATSPTGGTQYF.

This clonotype was detected only a few times. The chain employs TRBV29-1 and TRBJ2-1; 9 bases line up with TRBD2. Germline values: CDR1 SQVTM, CDR2 ANQGSEA. V trimming: 5 bases; J trimming: 4 bases; junction bases outside the gene matches: 3. The CDR3 consists of 13 residues. The CDR3 sequence: CSVSTSGYNEQFF. The CDR3 DNA follows: TGCAGCGTTTCTACTAGCGGGTACAATGAGCAGTTCTTC.

This clonotype was observed a handful of times. The chain uses TRBV19 and TRBJ2-7; 13 bases are shared with TRBD2. With 5 bases clipped from V and 4 bases from J, the junction kept 5 bases outside the gene matches. This CDR3 has 15 residues. CDR1 LNHDA and CDR2 SQIVND come from the germline V gene (reference sequence). Here the CDR3 reads CASSPGLAGLYEQYF. In nucleotides, the CDR3 is TGTGCCAGTAGTCCGGGACTAGCGGGACTATACGAGCAGTACTTC.

This clonotype was counted only a few times. The CDR3 is CSVAGGYEQYF. The CDR3 DNA sequence: TGCAGCGTTGCTGGCGGCTACGAGCAGTACTTC. The V call is TRBV29-1, the J call TRBJ2-7; no definite D call. The germline V and J ends were trimmed by 4 bases and 3 bases, with 7 bases remaining between them. The CDR3 loop spans 11 amino acids. Germline V gives CDR1 SQVTM, CDR2 ANQGSEA.

This clonotype was observed many times. The rearrangement links TRBV6-2 or TRBV6-3 to TRBJ2-7; tentatively, D is TRBD2 (6 bases). CDR3 length: 13 residues. V lost 4 bases and J lost 4, with 11 bases in between. Germline CDR1 is MNHEY and CDR2 is SVGEGT. CDR3 sequence reads: CASSSAGPYEQYF. The CDR3 DNA is TGTGCCAGCAGTTCCGCGGGACCATACGAGCAGTACTTC.

This clonotype was seen a handful of times. This chain links TRBV19 with TRBJ1-5; D is undetermined. The CDR3 spans 14 residues. The germline V and J ends were trimmed by 3 bases and 7 bases, with 13 bases remaining between them. The germline V gene encodes CDR1 LNHDA and CDR2 SQIVND (reference sequence). The CDR3 loop is CASSMSAGYQPQHF. The CDR3 nucleotides are TGTGCCAGTAGTATGTCGGCAGGATACCAGCCCCAGCATTTT.

This clonotype has more than one count but fewer than ten. The chain links TRBV7-2 to TRBJ2-5, with D possibly being TRBD2 (5 bases). Germline V gene data show CDR1 as SGHTA and CDR2 as FQGNSA. The CDR3 length is 11 residues. With 5 bases removed from V and 7 bases from J, the gap between germline ends came to 8 bases. CDR3 DNA sequence: TGTGCCAGCAGCCCGAGCGGGACCCAGTACTTC. As protein: CASSPSGTQYF. The full variable domain, with the rest looked up from reference TRBV7-2 and TRBJ2-5, is GAGVSQSPSNKVTEKGKDVELRCDPISGHTALYWYRQSLGQGLEFLIYFQGNSAPDKSGLPSDRFSAERTGGSVSTLTIQRTQQEDSAVYLCASSPSGTQYFGPGTRLLVL.

The chain has TRBV29-1 and TRBJ2-7, with 7 bases matching TRBD2. After removal of 4 bases from V and 3 bases from J, the junction contained 6 bases not matched to a gene. CDR3 length equals 13 residues. CDR1 is SQVTM and CDR2 is ANQGSEA in the germline V gene. The CDR3 loop is CSVGGGLNYEQYF. Written as DNA, the CDR3 is TGCAGCGTTGGGGGGGGACTGAACTACGAGCAGTACTTC.

Concerning this clonotype itself: The germline gene is not matched at one end of the junction; a read error may be the cause. The gene calls are TRBV27 and TRBJ1-1; possible D gene TRBD1, 5 bases. The length of the CDR3 is 16 residues. From germline, CDR1 is MNHEY and CDR2 SMNVEV (reference sequence). This CDR3 is CAGSFGGIGRTTEAFF. CDR3 DNA sequence: TGTGCCGGCAGTTTCGGGGGGATAGGGCGGACCACTGAAGCTTTCTTT.

This clonotype was observed a few times. J is TRBJ1-3 and V is TRBV7-2; D possibly corresponds to TRBD1 (6 bases). The germline gives CDR1 SGHTA, CDR2 FQGNSA. Trimming pared 6 bases from V and 3 bases from J, leaving 9 bases between. The length of the CDR3 is 13 residues. The CDR3 nucleotides are TGTGCCAGCAGGAGGACAGTTGGAAACACCATATATTTT. Its translation: CASRRTVGNTIYF.

CDR3 bases: TGTGCCAGGATAGACAATGGCGGTGTGGGTACCGCTAAAGAGACCCAGTACTTC. This encodes CARIDNGGVGTAKETQYF. The chain recombines TRBV14 with TRBJ2-5; D gene unclear. V lost 9 bases and J 3 bases, leaving 29 bases between the germline ends. The CDR3 sequence is 18 residues long. CDR1 and CDR2 (germline): SGHDN, FVKESK.

This clonotype was observed a few times. This chain joins TRBV4-1 and TRBJ2-5, with 10 positions matching TRBD1. V trimming: 7 bases; J trimming: 1 base; junction bases outside the gene matches: 3. This CDR3 spans 14 amino acids. Per the germline V gene, CDR1 is MGHRA and CDR2 is YSYEKL. The CDR3 sequence is CASTGQGVQETQYF. The CDR3 nucleotides read TGCGCCAGCACCGGACAGGGGGTCCAAGAGACCCAGTACTTC.

The chain joins TRBV5-1 to TRBJ2-2; D uncertain. The germline gives CDR1 SGHRS, CDR2 YFSETQ. Trimming pared 7 bases from V and 0 bases from J, leaving 13 bases between. The CDR3 length is 15 residues. As DNA, the CDR3 is TGCGCCAGCGAATCCACTTCCGCGAACACCGGGGAGCTGTTTTTT. Protein sequence: CASESTSANTGELFF.

This rearrangement joins TRBV18 to TRBJ1-5; weak D call: TRBD1 (6 bases). The CDR3 is 17 amino acids. Germline CDR1 reads KGHSH; CDR2 reads LQKENI. Trimming cost V 0 bases and J 2 bases, with 14 bases left between them. CDR3 protein: CASSPPRVGAGNQPQHF. CDR3 DNA sequence: TGTGCCAGCTCACCACCTCGGGTGGGGGCTGGCAATCAGCCCCAGCATTTT.

This clonotype has at least ten counts. The rearrangement joins TRBV25-1 to TRBJ2-1; 11 bases align to TRBD1. Losses at the gene ends were 3 bases for V and 3 bases for J; bases not matched to a gene: 7. Germline values: CDR1 MGHDK, CDR2 SYGVNS. The CDR3 covers 17 residues. CDR3 nucleotide sequence: TGTGCCAGCAGTGATGAGGGAGGGACAGGGGGCTACAATGAGCAGTTCTTC. Translated: CASSDEGGTGGYNEQFF.

This clonotype was observed at least ten times. The chain joins TRBV2 to TRBJ1-1; 11 bases are a match to TRBD1. Germline CDR1 is SNHLY and CDR2 is FYNNEI. V shed 4 bases and J 4 bases; nucleotides not matched to a gene: 5. The CDR3 extends over 15 amino acids. The CDR3 sequence is CASSAGTGGFTEAFF. The CDR3 DNA is TGTGCCAGCAGTGCCGGGACAGGGGGTTTCACTGAAGCTTTCTTT.